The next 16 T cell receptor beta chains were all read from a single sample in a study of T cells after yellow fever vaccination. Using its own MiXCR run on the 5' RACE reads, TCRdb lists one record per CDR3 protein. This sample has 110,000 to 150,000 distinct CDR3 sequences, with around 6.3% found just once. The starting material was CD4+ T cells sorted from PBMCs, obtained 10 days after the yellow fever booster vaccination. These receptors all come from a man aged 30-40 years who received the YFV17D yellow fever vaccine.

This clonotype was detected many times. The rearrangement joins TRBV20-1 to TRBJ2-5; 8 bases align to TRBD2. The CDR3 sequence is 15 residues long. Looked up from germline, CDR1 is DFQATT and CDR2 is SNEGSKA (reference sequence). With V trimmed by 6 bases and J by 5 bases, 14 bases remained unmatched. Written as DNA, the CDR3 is TGCAGTGCCCCCAGGGGAGCGGGAGTACGTGAGACCCAGTACTTC. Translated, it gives CSAPRGAGVRETQYF.

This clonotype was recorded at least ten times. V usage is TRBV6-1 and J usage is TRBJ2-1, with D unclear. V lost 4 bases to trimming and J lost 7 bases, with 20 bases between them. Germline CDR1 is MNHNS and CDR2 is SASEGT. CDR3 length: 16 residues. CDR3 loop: CASSGPMPSRKNEQFF. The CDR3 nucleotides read TGTGCCAGCAGTGGACCTATGCCCTCTCGTAAGAATGAGCAGTTCTTC.

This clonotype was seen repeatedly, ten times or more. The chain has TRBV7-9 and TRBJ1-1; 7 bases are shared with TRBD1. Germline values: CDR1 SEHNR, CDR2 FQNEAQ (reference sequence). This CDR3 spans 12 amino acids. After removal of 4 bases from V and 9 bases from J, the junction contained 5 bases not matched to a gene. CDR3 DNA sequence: TGTGCCAGCAGCTCCCGGACAGGTCAAGCTTTCTTT. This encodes CASSSRTGQAFF.

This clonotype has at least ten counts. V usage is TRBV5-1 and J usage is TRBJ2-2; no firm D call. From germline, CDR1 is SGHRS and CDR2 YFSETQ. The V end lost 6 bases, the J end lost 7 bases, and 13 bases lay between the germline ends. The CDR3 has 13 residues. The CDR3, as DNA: TGCGCCAGCACCCCGGAGCAGCTCGGGGAGCTGTTTTTT. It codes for CASTPEQLGELFF.

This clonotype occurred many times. The CDR3 protein is CASSLAPSGRTDTQYF. In nucleotides, the CDR3 is TGTGCCAGCAGCTTAGCGCCAAGCGGGAGAACAGATACGCAGTATTTT. The chain couples TRBV11-1 to TRBJ2-3; 8 bases fit TRBD2. The germline gives CDR1 SGHAT, CDR2 FQDESV (reference sequence). Trimming removed 0 bases from V and 3 bases from J; junction bases left unmatched: 5. This CDR3 contains 16 residues.

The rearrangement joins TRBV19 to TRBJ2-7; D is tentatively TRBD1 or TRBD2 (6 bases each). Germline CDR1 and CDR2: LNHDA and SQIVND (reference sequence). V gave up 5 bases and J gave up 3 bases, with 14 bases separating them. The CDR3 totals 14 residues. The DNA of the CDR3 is TGTGCCAGTAGTCCCGTGGGGGGCTTCTACGAGCAGTACTTC. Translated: CASSPVGGFYEQYF.

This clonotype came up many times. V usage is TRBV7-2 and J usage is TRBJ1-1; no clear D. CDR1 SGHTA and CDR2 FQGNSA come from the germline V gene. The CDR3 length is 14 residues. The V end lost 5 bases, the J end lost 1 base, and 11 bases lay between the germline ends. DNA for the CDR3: TGTGCCAGCAGCCGACATATTAAGAACACTGAAGCTTTCTTT. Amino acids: CASSRHIKNTEAFF.

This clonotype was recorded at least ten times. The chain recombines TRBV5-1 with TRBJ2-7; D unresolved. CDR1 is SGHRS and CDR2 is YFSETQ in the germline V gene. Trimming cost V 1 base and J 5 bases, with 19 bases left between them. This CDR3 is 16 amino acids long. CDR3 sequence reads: CASSLSASSNFHEQYF. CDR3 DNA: TGCGCCAGCAGCTTGTCCGCTTCGTCCAACTTCCACGAGCAGTACTTC.

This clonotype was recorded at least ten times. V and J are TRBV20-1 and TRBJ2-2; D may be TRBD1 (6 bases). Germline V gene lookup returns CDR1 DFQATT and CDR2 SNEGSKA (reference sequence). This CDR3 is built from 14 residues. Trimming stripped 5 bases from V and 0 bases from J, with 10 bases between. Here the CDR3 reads CSAPGQPNTGELFF. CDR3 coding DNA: TGCAGTGCTCCTGGACAGCCGAACACCGGGGAGCTGTTTTTT.

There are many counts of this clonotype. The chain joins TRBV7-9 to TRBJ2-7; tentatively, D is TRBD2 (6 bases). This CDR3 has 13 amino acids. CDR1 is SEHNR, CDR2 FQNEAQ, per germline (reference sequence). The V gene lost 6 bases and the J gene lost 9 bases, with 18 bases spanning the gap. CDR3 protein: CASRGTAGQRQYF. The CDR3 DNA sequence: TGTGCCAGCAGGGGAACAGCGGGTCAAAGGCAGTACTTC.

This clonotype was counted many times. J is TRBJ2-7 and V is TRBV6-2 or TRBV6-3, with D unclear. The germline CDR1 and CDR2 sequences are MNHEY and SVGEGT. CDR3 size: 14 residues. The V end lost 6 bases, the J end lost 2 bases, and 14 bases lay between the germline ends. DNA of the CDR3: TGTGCCAGCAGGGATGACACCGCGCCCTACGAGCAGTACTTC. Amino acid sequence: CASRDDTAPYEQYF.

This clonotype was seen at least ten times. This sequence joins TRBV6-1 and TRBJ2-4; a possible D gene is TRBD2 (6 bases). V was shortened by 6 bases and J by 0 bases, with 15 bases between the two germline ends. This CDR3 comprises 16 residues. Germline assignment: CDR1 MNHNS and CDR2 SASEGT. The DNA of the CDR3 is TGTGCCAGCAGGGAGGTTAGCGGCTTAGCCAAAAACATTCAGTACTTC. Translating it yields CASREVSGLAKNIQYF.

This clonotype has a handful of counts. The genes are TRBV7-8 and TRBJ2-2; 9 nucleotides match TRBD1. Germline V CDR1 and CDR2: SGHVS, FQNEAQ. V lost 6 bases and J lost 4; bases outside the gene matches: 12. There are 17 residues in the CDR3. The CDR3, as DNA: TGTGCCAGCAGTCCCCCGGTGGGACAGGGCCGCACCGGGGAGCTGTTTTTT. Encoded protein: CASSPPVGQGRTGELFF.

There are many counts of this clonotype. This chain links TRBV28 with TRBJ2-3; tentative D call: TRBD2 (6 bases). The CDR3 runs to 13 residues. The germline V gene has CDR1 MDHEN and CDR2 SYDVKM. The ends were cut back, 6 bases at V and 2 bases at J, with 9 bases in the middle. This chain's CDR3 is CASSGGTTDTQYF. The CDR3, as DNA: TGTGCCAGCAGCGGGGGAACCACAGATACGCAGTATTTT. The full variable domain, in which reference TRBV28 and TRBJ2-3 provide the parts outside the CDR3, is DVKVTQSSRYLVKRTGEKVFLECVQDMDHENMFWYRQDPGLGLRLIYFSYDVKMKEKGDIPEGYSVSREKKERFSLILESASTNQTSMYLCASSGGTTDTQYFGPGTRLTVL.

The CDR3 reads CASSFGRAGHEQYF. The DNA for the CDR3 is TGTGCCAGCAGCTTCGGGAGGGCCGGTCACGAGCAGTACTTC. V and J are TRBV11-2 and TRBJ2-7; 8 bases are a match to TRBD2. Trimming removed 3 bases from V and 5 bases from J; junction bases left unmatched: 6. Germline V CDR1 and CDR2: SGHAT, FQNNGV. The CDR3 covers 14 residues.

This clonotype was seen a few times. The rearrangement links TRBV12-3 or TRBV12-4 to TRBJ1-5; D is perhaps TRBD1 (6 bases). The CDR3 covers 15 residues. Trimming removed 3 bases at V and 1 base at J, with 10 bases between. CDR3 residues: CASSFYRASNQPQHF. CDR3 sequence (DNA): TGTGCCAGCAGTTTTTACAGGGCAAGCAATCAGCCCCAGCATTTT.